The text below deals with one TCR beta chain. Its cognate antigen is unknown. This entry comes from a study of cytomegalovirus exposure and HLA in healthy donors. Overall study: A subsequent analysis stated that the approximately 120 validation repertoires were run on the same platform as the approximately 700 first-cohort repertoires.

Germline V gives CDR1 LNHDA, CDR2 SQIVND (reference sequence). Trimming cost V 5 bases and J 0 bases, with 8 bases left between them. This CDR3 has 14 amino acids. Overall study results and limits: Rare sequences made up most TCRs, while some public TCRs were found in many donors. Investigators reported fewer than 200 TCR beta chains as tied to cytomegalovirus.

TCRdb's table, derived via immunoSEQ multiplex PCR, lists solely in-frame clones and lacks some. The table lists more than 100,000 clones, about 88% of them singletons. This clonotype was sampled from a man aged 30-40 years in good health and CMV-seronegative. The sequencing input was PBMCs. This sequence joins TRBV19 and TRBJ2-1, with D possibly matching TRBD1 (6 bases). The chain's CDR3 is CASSDRNSYNEQFF. CDR3 nucleotide sequence: TGTGCCAGTAGTGACAGGAACTCCTACAATGAGCAGTTCTTC. The full variable domain, rest sourced from reference TRBV19 and TRBJ2-1, is DGGITQSPKYLFRKEGQNVTLSCEQNLNHDAMYWYRQDPGQGLRLIYYSQIVNDFQKGDIAEGYSVSREKKESFPLTVTSAQKNPTAFYLCASSDRNSYNEQFFGPGTRLTVL.